Included here is one T cell receptor (beta chain) sequence, with context. What it binds is not known. Other DNA sequences in the same sample also yield this CDR3. Selected positively for CCR7 and CD45RO-negative, naive CD8 cells excluded terminally differentiated effector memory CD45RA+ cells. Deep level was the assay's run setting. TCRdb's table, derived via immunoSEQ multiplex PCR, lists solely in-frame clones and lacks some. The repertoire holds millions of clones, with approximately 94% as singletons. The sample is drawn from a study of shared clonotypes between healthy human individuals. Study results and caveats: The study found lower generation probabilities in non-shared clonotypes than in those shared by all four donors.

Sequenced material: naive CD8+ T cells sorted from blood. This receptor was identified in a man aged 18 to 29 in good health.

Here the CDR3 reads CASSSDRSYEQYF. Here the CDR3 DNA reads TGTGCCAGCAGTTCGGACAGATCCTACGAGCAGTACTTC. The chain joins TRBV13 to TRBJ2-7, with D maybe TRBD1 (6 bases). The CDR3 contains 13 residues. Germline V gives CDR1 PRHDT, CDR2 FYEKMQ (reference sequence). Trimming shortened V by 6 bases and J by 1 base, and 10 bases separated the two germline ends.